This T cell receptor (beta chain) was sequenced during a study of blood T cells in healthy people across ages. General study results and limits: With naive T cell percentage, TCR beta diversity showed a strong correlation.

PCR was performed a second time for about 6 to 12 cycles using a sample-barcoded 5' primer and a J-beta primer mix. All cDNA molecules were each tagged by a template-switch adaptor with 12 random nucleotides. TCRdb processed the 5' RACE reads anew with MiXCR; each CDR3 protein has one entry. This table has about 1 million distinct CDR3 sequences, 25% appearing once. Isolation yielded PBMCs, at least 7 million per sample, in every case. As regards this clonotype: What it recognizes is unknown.

From germline, CDR1 is DFQATT and CDR2 SNEGSKA (reference sequence). The CDR3 contains 12 residues. Trimming cost V 5 bases and J 8 bases, with 12 bases left between them. This sample was also put to use in a study of T cells of mothers and their children. That source reports: The study sampled a few healthy Caucasian mothers and their six children.

This receptor was obtained from a girl aged 2 to 10 in good health. The V call is TRBV20-1, the J call TRBJ2-2, with D hard to call. The sample taken for sequencing was blood. Here the CDR3 reads CSAGSQLGELFF. The CDR3 nucleotides are TGCAGTGCTGGCTCCCAGTTGGGGGAGCTGTTTTTT.